This T cell receptor (beta chain) came from a study of HIV-infected patients and healthy controls (dated by TCRdb to the mid-2010s). Regarding the complete study: Although they stayed below normal ranges, CD4 counts in most of the 16 patients rose modestly but significantly after three months of therapy. Overall T-cell lymphocytopenia was not observed in the patients, and no significant difference from controls was found in total CDR3 counts per chain. After a further year of therapy, viral load was undetectable in all patients, having already become undetectable in about 75% of the 16 patients by the second bleed. Whether deep TCR repertoire sequencing of small blood samples from HIV patients could capture immune perturbation and reconstitution was tested in the study. CD8 counts showed no consistent shift during early therapy, whereas the CD4:CD8 ratio rose slightly. Paper-wide results and their limitations: HIV-associated CDR3s exhibited a significant reduction in frequency during therapy, whereas CMV-associated CDR3s exhibited no significant change, although the majority increased in frequency. Significantly higher mean Gini indices were seen in HIV-infected repertoires than in controls, possibly reflecting oligoclonality. Sequencing depth was restricted by the use of whole blood, which also prevented the dynamics of distinct T-cell subpopulations from being separated. Slight age and sex profile differences between the study cohorts did not explain the observed diversity differences. Processing was restricted to sixteen HIV-infected individuals, which the authors judged to be a major constraint on the generalizability of the findings. Healthy control repertoires showed roughly threefold more distinct CDR3s and higher Shannon diversity than untreated HIV+ repertoires. Differing numbers of distinct sequences in patients and controls hindered comparison, and size-matching assigned excessive weight to rare events in the HIV-infected data. Donor HLA types were not determined in the study. Both the Jaccard index and the count of highly shared sequences showed that healthy controls shared more CDR3s between individuals than HIV+ patients did. MAIT cell alpha-chain CDR3s were present at high frequency in healthy controls but severely depleted in HIV+ repertoires. Mean usage differed significantly between HIV-infected patients and controls for eight alpha and eight beta V genes. Alpha-beta chain pairing was not determined in the samples. In HIV-infected patients, the apparent post-therapy recovery of the Gini index was not replicated in size-matched repertoire data.

Ten or more counts support this clonotype. Its antigen remains undetermined. Base quality data are lacking; no much larger clone is found one base away. The CDR3 runs 17 residues from the cysteine to the phenylalanine. The DNA shown is the 51-base CDR3, in frame from base 1. Compared with germline, V lacks 4 bases and J lacks 4 bases; bases without a gene match: 10. According to the germline V gene, CDR1 reads MGHRA and CDR2 reads YSYEKL. Reverse transcription of about 510 ng RNA was performed with SuperScript III using primers directed against the alpha and beta constant regions. Separate alpha and beta chain libraries were made by chain-specific third strand synthesis with multiplexing indices. To avoid primer bias, the protocol used one single primer pair to amplify every rearrangement within a chain, and the protocol also attached molecular barcodes to each cDNA molecule. The SP2 sequencing primer site and a random hexamer were carried on a 5' RACE adapter, to which purified cDNA was joined by T4 RNA Ligase 1. Second strand synthesis was performed with Phusion polymerase and primed from the SP2 site, and slow temperature ramps were applied to favor optimal annealing. Joined together, two random hexamer sequences that had both been added before amplification formed the 12-nucleotide barcode of each molecule. An amplification PCR of approximately 25 cycles with P5s and P7 primers came after a short first PCR that had added P5 and P7 adapter elements plus a second index. A total of about 27 PCR cycles were applied to the libraries, which were quantified on a Qubit, sized on a Bioanalyzer, and diluted to roughly 4 nM. Normalized libraries were sequenced on an Illumina MiSeq with 2 x 250 paired-end kits. Reverse transcription reactions underwent purification over MinElute columns, with elution into roughly 10 ul Tris-Cl. The adapter ligations were run for roughly 25 hours at 16 degrees C, and AMPure XP beads at a 1:1 ratio were afterwards used to clean them. From the authors' description of their analysis: Demultiplexed FASTQ files were processed with a modified Decombinator that output V, J, insert and barcode information. Sequences that shared a barcode but differed from the dominant sequence were discarded as errors, and original cDNA molecules were estimated by counting barcodes clustered at Levenshtein distance 3. For downstream analyses, the R packages ineq, vegan, igraph and RCytoscape were used, along with IMGT nomenclature and CDR3 definitions. To avoid skew from clonal expansion, each TCR was counted once, and V gene usage was computed over distinct sequences. Unique CDR3 amino acid sequences within a donor were connected in similarity networks whenever two sequences differed by a single Levenshtein edit. In the repertoires, a search was made for a compiled set of published HIV-specific CDR3s (approximately 90 alpha, approximately 700 beta) and CMV-specific CDR3s (fewer than 14 alpha, 253 beta). Lower sequence numbers were not the cause of the decreased diversity in patients, as random subsampling to size-matched repertoires showed. TCRdb reran the public reads through fastp at Q25 and MiXCR, keeping productive beta chains. Each entry is one CDR3 protein sequence, shown with its most common DNA and genes. These V and J calls derive from TCRdb rather than the authors' analysis. The sample table lists approximately 7,100 distinct CDR3 sequences, approximately 11% of them with a count of one. The ten most abundant clones make up less than 25% of the sample.

Since whole blood was used without any cell fractionation, the repertoire reflected all peripheral T cells in unsorted form. For RNA extraction, an approximately 2.5 ml sample of peripheral blood was drawn into Tempus tubes. HIV-infected adults not yet given antiretroviral therapy and scheduled to start treatment were recruited, and the first sixteen eligible patients underwent processing. Enrollment excluded patients who had febrile or AIDS-related illness, tumors, hepatitis B or C coinfection, immunomodulatory therapy, recent vaccination or treatment interruptions. Residual genomic DNA was removed with the TURBO-DNase kit and globin mRNA was depleted with GLOBINclear. The study collected pretreatment blood from HIV-infected patients just before antiretroviral therapy was started.

Here the chain combines TRBV4-1 and TRBJ1-3; TRBD1 lines up with 10 middle nucleotides. This TCR derives from an adult with HIV infection. The sequences come from blood, collected before antiretroviral therapy. The nucleotides are TGCGCCAGCAGCCTGGCGGCGGACAGGGGGTTCGGAAACACCATATATTTT. Its product reads: CASSLAADRGFGNTIYF.